This T cell receptor beta chain was retrieved from a study of cytomegalovirus exposure and HLA in healthy donors. Study-wide results and limits: In presence/absence analyses, roughly uniform sequencing depth across donors was assumed. Follow-up analysis later connected one missense variant in DCLRE1C with trimming of TCR beta V- and J-genes. About 180 TCR beta chains were listed as cytomegalovirus-associated.

Regarding this clone: The antigen remains undetermined.

There are 15 residues in the CDR3. The V gene end was trimmed by 7 bases and the J gene end by 0 bases; junction bases not matched to a gene: 3. Germline V lookup: CDR1 LNHDA, CDR2 SQIVND (reference sequence). PCR primers comprised 60 Vbeta and 13 Jbeta primers. This table comes from immunoSEQ multiplex PCR, and its TCRdb copy is limited to in-frame clones, with some not included. The table lists 120,000 to 150,000 clones, 82% of them singletons. The TCR sequence derives from a male donor in good health and CMV-seronegative. The specimen was PBMCs. The chain combines TRBV19 with TRBJ2-1; 10 nucleotides agree with TRBD2. The CDR3 here is CASKLAGSSYNEQFF. CDR3 sequence (DNA): TGTGCCAGTAAACTAGCGGGATCCTCCTACAATGAGCAGTTCTTC.